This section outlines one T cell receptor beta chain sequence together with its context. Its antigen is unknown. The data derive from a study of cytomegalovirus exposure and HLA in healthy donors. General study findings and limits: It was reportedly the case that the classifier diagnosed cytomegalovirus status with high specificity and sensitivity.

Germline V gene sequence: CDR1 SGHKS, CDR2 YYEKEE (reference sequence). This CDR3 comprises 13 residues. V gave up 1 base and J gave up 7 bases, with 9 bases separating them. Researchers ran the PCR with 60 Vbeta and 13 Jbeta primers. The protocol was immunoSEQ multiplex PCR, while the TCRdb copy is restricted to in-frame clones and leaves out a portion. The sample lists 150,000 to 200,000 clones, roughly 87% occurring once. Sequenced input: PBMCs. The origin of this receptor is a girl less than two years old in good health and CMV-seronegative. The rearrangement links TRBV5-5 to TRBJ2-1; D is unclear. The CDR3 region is CASSLSPGNEQFF. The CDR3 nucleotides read TGTGCCAGCAGCTTGTCCCCCGGTAATGAGCAGTTCTTC.